This T cell receptor beta chain was captured in a study of regulatory T cells in long-lasting Graves disease (dated by TCRdb to the early 2020s). For the wider study: Patients with newly diagnosed Graves' disease had been on antithyroid drugs for under 3 months. Peripheral blood TCR sequencing and RNA sequencing compared persistent Graves' disease patients with newly diagnosed Graves' disease patients. The study was conducted in China and was registered as a clinical trial. A total of some 35 samples underwent TCR sequencing: roughly 13 from persistent and roughly 20 from newly diagnosed Graves' disease patients.

Paper-wide results and their limitations: Preferential use of TRBV28, TRBJ1-2 and TRBJ2-5 was observed in persistent disease, whereas TRBV20-1 and TRBJ2-1 were favored in newly diagnosed disease. The study examined only peripheral blood because the primary lesion, thyroid tissue, could not be accessed. Persistent patients shared more public clonotypes among themselves (around 2,700) than newly diagnosed patients did (more than 850). Sequencing and analysis were restricted to the TCR beta chain. Persistent Graves' disease patients showed lower TCR Shannon entropy and fewer highly expanded clones than newly diagnosed patients, suggesting clonal expansion. The small sample size was acknowledged by the authors as a limitation that may reduce accuracy.

The sample's time point label is to be understood as: newly diagnosed GD, antithyroid drugs for less than 3 months. For both TCR sequencing and RNA sequencing, RNA was extracted from PBMCs using TRIzol. The diagnosis of Graves' disease was made according to American Thyroid Association guidelines. The patients came from an endocrinology department in Xi'an, China. From each patient, nine milliliters of peripheral blood was collected into an EDTA anticoagulant tube. PBMCs were isolated by Ficoll Paque Plus density gradient separation without further T cell sorting. An Agilent 2100 Bioanalyzer and agarose gel were used to assess RNA quality, and a NanoDrop 2000 was used to measure RNA concentration. Library method: multiplex PCR. Sequencing was performed on an Illumina HiSeq 4000. To build TCR beta libraries, CDR3 regions were amplified by Arm-PCR using iRepertoire HTBI primers. Gel purification was performed on PCR products prior to sequencing. The paper's data handling went like this. Gene usage analysis of CDR3 amino acid clonotypes relied on the 55 to 80 TRBV and 13 to 15 TRBJ segments identified across samples. COPE and FqMerger were used to merge the filtered high-quality paired reads into contigs. BLAST was used to align contigs to IMGT TRBV, TRBD and TRBJ reference genes, with CDR3 defined following IMGT. Any clonotype with a frequency above 0.1% was counted as a highly expanded clone. Repertoire diversity was measured by Shannon entropy, and V-J evenness by the Gini coefficient. Public clonotypes were defined as clonotypes shared by more than one individual. TCRdb trimmed public reads at Q25 via fastp, called clones via MiXCR and kept in-frame beta chains. Merged by CDR3 protein, the rows form single entries marked with the most common genes and DNA. The authors' filters were not applied to this entry. Within this sample are hundreds of thousands of distinct CDR3 sequences, with roughly 17% of them counted one time only. The top ten clonotypes cover about 10% of the sample.

The CDR3 runs 13 amino acids, cysteine and phenylalanine included. Only the CDR3 portion is preserved as DNA: 39 bases, with reading frame beginning at the first base. CDR1 SGHDN and CDR2 FVKESK were looked up in the germline V gene. The germline ends are 10 bases apart after V is trimmed by 4 bases and J by 7 bases. For this clonotype: What this receptor recognizes is not known. Nothing much larger sits one base from this clone, and base qualities are not available.

A further study also used this sample, focusing on T cells in Graves' hyperthyroidism and ophthalmopathy. The second study, in turn, reports: A patient counted as having stable Graves' hyperthyroidism if no progression to ophthalmopathy occurred over 18 months of follow-up. Hyperthyroidism patients were newly diagnosed, with disease duration under 2 months, and aged 18 to 65 years. The study excluded patients with uncontrolled infections, other autoimmune diseases, pregnancy or lactation. Diagnoses relied on clinical symptoms, serum thyroxine and TRAb, thyroid ultrasound and orbital computed tomography. For the first round of RT-PCR on the TCR CDR3, the HTBI primer set was used together with the Qiagen OneStep RT-PCR kit. Most expanded thyroid clonotypes (frequency above 0.001) were also found in blood, which suggests that blood repertoires may mirror thyroid immune responses. In cross-validation, a model built on a 13 V-J signature told ophthalmopathy apart from stable hyperthyroidism with 85% to 90% sensitivity and approximately 81% specificity, and in testing the same model reached 80%/75%. In validation, progression to ophthalmopathy was predicted by the model with 70.59% sensitivity and roughly 76% specificity, a median of 6.5 months before onset. TCR V-J signatures able to tell the groups apart were searched for in a discovery cohort of around 95 patients, of whom more than 40 had Graves' ophthalmopathy and about 55 had stable Graves' hyperthyroidism. Prospective prediction of ophthalmopathy was tested in an independent validation cohort consisting of 18 to 20 hyperthyroidism patients and more than 15 patients who later progressed to ophthalmopathy. The 100 discovery patients were randomly split 7:3 into training and test sets. Thyroid tissue and blood T-cell repertoires from six Graves' hyperthyroidism patients were also compared in the study. Once sampling was done, hyperthyroidism patients were given methimazole at a starting dose of 30 mg daily, whereas ophthalmopathy patients were given high-dose intravenous methylprednisolone. A second multiplex PCR round built the libraries, followed by size selection and purification. The libraries were sequenced on an Illumina HiSeq2000 using paired-end 100 bp reads. SOAPnuke was used to process the raw data, throwing out any read that contained adapters or uncalled bases, had a mean Phred below 15, or lacked an exact constant-primer or identifier match. High-quality paired reads were merged using COPE v1.2.5, and each unique nucleotide sequence was defined as a clonotype. MiTCR v1.1 was used to align the clonotypes against IMGT TRBV, TRBD and TRBJ reference segments. Only V-J combinations with frequency above 0.0001, covering about 99% of repertoires, were analysed. A TCS score was defined as the ratio of F50 (clonal expansion) to E x V (chaos), with BLOSUM62-based TCRdist applied between CDR3 peptides within each V-J. Welch's t-statistics and random forest reduced some 510 V-J features to roughly 13, which were used in a naive Bayes classifier (R e1071). No statistical method was used to fix the sample size in advance, and group allocation was not hidden from the investigators. According to the paper, TCR Vbeta CDR3 sequencing was carried out on over 130 peripheral blood samples, which came from approximately 43 ophthalmopathy, around 74 hyperthyroidism and approximately 17 progressor patients.

The sequencing here drew on peripheral blood mononuclear cells (PBMCs), taken at new diagnosis, from a patient treated with antithyroid drugs. The chain joins TRBV14 to TRBJ2-2; no D segment can be confidently identified. This sequence originates from a woman in her 30s with Graves disease. Donor details come from another sample of the same person, matched by shared clones. For the CDR3, the sequence is CASSPRLNGELFF. The sequence in DNA is TGTGCCAGCAGCCCACGGTTGAACGGGGAGCTGTTTTTT. The reference TRBV14 and TRBJ2-2 proteins fill in what lies around the CDR3, so the full variable domain reads EAGVTQFPSHSVIEKGQTVTLRCDPISGHDNLYWYRRVMGKEIKFLLHFVKESKQDESGMPNNRFLAERTGGTYSTLKVQPAELEDSGVYFCASSPRLNGELFFGEGSRLTVL.